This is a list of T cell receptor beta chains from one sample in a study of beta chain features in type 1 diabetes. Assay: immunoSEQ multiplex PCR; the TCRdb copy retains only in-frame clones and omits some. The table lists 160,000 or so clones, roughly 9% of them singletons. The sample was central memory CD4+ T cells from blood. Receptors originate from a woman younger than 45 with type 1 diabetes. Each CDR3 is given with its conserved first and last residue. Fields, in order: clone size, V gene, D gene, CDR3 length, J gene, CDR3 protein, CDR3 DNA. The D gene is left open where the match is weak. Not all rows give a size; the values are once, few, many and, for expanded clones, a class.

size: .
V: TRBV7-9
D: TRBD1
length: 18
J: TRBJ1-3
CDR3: CASSWTGATRFSGNTIYF
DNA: TGTGCCAGCAGCTGGACAGGAGCGACTCGCTTCTCTGGAAACACCATATATTTT

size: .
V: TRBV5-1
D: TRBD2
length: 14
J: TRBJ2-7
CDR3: CASSFGPSGEEQYF
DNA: TGCGCCAGCAGCTTCGGCCCTAGCGGGGAAGAGCAGTACTTC

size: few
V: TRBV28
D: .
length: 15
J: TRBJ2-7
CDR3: CASRSPDFSPGEQYF
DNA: TGTGCCAGCAGAAGCCCCGATTTTTCCCCGGGGGAGCAGTACTTC

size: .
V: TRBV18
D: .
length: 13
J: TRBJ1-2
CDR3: CASSEDREYGYTF
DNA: TGTGCCAGCTCAGAAGACAGAGAATATGGCTACACCTTC

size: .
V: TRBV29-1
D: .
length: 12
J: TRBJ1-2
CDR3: CSGGTGNDGYTF
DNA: TGCAGCGGGGGTACAGGGAATGATGGCTACACCTTC

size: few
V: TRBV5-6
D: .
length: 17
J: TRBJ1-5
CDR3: CASSLVLDRRRVQPQHF
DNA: TGTGCCAGCAGTCTCGTCCTTGACCGTAGGAGGGTTCAGCCCCAGCATTTT

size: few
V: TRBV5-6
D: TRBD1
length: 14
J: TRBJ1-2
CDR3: CASSLPGGASGYTF
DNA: TGTGCCAGCAGCTTGCCAGGGGGCGCATCCGGCTACACCTTC

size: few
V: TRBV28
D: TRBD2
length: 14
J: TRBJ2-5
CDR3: CASSAASGEETQYF
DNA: TGTGCCAGCAGTGCGGCTAGCGGAGAAGAGACCCAGTACTTC

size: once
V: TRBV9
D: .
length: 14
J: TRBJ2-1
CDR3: CASSVGLGRNEQFF
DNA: TGTGCCAGCAGCGTAGGACTAGGGCGAAATGAGCAGTTCTTC

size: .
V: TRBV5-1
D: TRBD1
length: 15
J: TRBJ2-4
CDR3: CASGTRTTGKFIQYF
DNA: TGCGCCAGCGGGACGCGAACGACAGGGAAGTTCATTCAGTACTTC

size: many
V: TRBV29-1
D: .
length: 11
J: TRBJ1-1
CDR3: CSARLQAEAFF
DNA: TGCAGCGCTAGACTCCAAGCTGAAGCTTTCTTT

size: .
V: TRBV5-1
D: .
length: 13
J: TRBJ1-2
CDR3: CASSLDGTNGYTF
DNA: TGCGCCAGCAGCTTGGACGGGACAAATGGCTACACCTTC

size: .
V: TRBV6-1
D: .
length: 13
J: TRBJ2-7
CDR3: CASSEQGWYEQYF
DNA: TGTGCCAGCAGTGAACAGGGTTGGTACGAGCAGTACTTC

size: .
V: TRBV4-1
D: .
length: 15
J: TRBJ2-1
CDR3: CASSQVSGSYNEQFF
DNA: TGCGCCAGCAGCCAAGTTAGCGGATCCTACAATGAGCAGTTCTTC

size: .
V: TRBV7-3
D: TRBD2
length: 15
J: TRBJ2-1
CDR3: CASSSGTSGRGEQFF
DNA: TGTGCCAGCAGCTCCGGGACTAGCGGGAGGGGTGAGCAGTTCTTC

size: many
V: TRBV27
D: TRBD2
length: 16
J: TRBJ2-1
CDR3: CASSRLTSGDPNEQFF
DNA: TGTGCCAGCAGCCGGCTGACTAGCGGAGACCCCAATGAGCAGTTCTTC

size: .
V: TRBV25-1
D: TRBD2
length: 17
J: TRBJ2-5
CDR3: CASSEPTSGSTRETQYF
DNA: TGTGCCAGCAGTGAGCCGACTAGCGGGAGCACAAGAGAGACCCAGTACTTC

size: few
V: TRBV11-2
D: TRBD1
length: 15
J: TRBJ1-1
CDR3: CASSFAGQGDTEAFF
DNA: TGTGCCAGCAGCTTTGCGGGACAGGGTGACACTGAAGCTTTCTTT

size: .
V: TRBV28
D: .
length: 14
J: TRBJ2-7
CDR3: CASRNSGTLDEQYF
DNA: TGTGCCAGCAGGAACAGCGGAACCCTTGACGAGCAGTACTTC

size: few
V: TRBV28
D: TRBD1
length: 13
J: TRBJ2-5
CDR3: CASGPRGPETQYF
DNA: TGTGCCAGCGGGCCTAGGGGGCCAGAGACCCAGTACTTC

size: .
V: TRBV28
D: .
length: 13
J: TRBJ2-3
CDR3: CASSHPVHTTQYF
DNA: TGTGCCAGCAGTCACCCCGTTCACACTACGCAGTATTTT

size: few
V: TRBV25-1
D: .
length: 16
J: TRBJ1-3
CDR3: CASSDWGPLSGNTIYF
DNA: TGTGCCAGCAGTGATTGGGGCCCCCTCTCTGGAAACACCATATATTTT

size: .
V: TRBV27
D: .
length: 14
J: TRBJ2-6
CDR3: CASSPGVGANVLTF
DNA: TGTGCCAGCAGCCCAGGGGTCGGGGCCAACGTCCTGACTTTC

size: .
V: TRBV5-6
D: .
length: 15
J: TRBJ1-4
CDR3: CASSLFREELEKLFF
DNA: TGTGCCAGCAGCTTGTTCAGGGAGGAGCTGGAAAAACTGTTTTTT

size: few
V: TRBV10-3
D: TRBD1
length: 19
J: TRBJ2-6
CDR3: CAISGKGDRGASGANVLTF
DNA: TGTGCCATCAGTGGAAAGGGGGACAGGGGAGCATCTGGGGCCAACGTCCTGACTTTC

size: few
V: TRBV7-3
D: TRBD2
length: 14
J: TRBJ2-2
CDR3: CASKLASNTGELFF
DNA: TGTGCCAGCAAACTAGCGTCGAACACCGGGGAGCTGTTTTTT

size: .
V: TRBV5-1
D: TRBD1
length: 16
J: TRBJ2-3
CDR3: CASSLVTGEGTDTQYF
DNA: TGCGCCAGCAGCCTCGTGACAGGGGAGGGCACAGATACGCAGTATTTT

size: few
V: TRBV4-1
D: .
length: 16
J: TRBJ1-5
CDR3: CASSQVGRGESQPQHF
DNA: TGCGCCAGCAGCCAAGTTGGCAGGGGAGAAAGTCAGCCCCAGCATTTT

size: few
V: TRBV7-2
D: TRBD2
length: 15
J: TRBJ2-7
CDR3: CASSPRGSGRYEQYF
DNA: TGTGCCAGCAGCCCCAGGGGGAGCGGGAGGTACGAGCAGTACTTC

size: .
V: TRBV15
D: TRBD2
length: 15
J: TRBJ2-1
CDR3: CATSRDSGRAGEQFF
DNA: TGTGCCACCAGCAGAGATAGCGGGAGGGCCGGTGAGCAGTTCTTC

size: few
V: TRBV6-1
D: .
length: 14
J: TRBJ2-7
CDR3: CASSEGGSSYEQYF
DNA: TGTGCCAGCAGTGAAGGTGGGAGCTCCTACGAGCAGTACTTC

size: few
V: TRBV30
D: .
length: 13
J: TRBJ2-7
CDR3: CAWSSSPPREQYF
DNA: TGTGCCTGGAGTAGCTCGCCCCCCCGCGAGCAGTACTTC

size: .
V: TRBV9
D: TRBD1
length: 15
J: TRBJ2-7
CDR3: CASSVATGEMYEQYF
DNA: TGTGCCAGCAGCGTAGCGACAGGGGAGATGTACGAGCAGTACTTC

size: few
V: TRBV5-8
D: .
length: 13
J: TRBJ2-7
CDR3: CAPTAGYSYEQYF
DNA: TGTGCCCCCACGGCAGGCTACTCCTACGAGCAGTACTTC

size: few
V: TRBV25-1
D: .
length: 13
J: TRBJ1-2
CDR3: CASSERGGESYTF
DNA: TGTGCCAGCAGTGAAAGGGGAGGGGAAAGCTACACCTTC

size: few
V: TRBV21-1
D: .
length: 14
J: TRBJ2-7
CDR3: CASSITGGGYEQYF
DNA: TGTGCCAGCAGCATTACAGGGGGCGGCTACGAGCAGTACTTC

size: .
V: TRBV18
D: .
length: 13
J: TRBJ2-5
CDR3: CASSPGAEETQYF
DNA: TGTGCCAGCTCACCAGGGGCGGAAGAGACCCAGTACTTC

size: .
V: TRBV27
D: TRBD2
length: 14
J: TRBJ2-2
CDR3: CASRTSVSTGELFF
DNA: TGTGCCAGCAGGACTAGCGTCTCCACCGGGGAGCTGTTTTTT

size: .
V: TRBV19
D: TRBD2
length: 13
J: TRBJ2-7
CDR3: CASSLAGDVEQYF
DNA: TGTGCCAGTAGTTTGGCGGGAGATGTCGAGCAGTACTTC

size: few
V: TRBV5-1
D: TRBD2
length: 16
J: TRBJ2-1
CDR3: CASSLAGGSSYNEQFF
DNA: TGCGCCAGCAGCTTGGCCGGGGGGAGCTCCTACAATGAGCAGTTCTTC

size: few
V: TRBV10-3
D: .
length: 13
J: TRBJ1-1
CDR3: CAISPSGSTEAFF
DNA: TGTGCCATCAGTCCCTCGGGGTCCACTGAAGCTTTCTTT

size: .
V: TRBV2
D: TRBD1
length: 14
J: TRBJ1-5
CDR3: CASTSTGGYQPQHF
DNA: TGTGCCAGCACCTCGACAGGGGGCTATCAGCCCCAGCATTTT

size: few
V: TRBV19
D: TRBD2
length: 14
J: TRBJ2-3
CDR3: CASSPSGAGDTQYF
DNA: TGTGCCAGTAGTCCCAGCGGGGCTGGGGATACGCAGTATTTT

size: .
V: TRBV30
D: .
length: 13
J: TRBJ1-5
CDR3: CAWSADHRGPQHF
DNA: TGTGCCTGGAGTGCGGACCACCGGGGGCCCCAGCATTTT

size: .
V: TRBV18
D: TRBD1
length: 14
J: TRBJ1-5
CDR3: CASSIQDRNQPQHF
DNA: TGTGCCAGCTCAATCCAGGACAGGAATCAGCCCCAGCATTTT

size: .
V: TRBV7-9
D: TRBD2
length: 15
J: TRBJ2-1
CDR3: CASSFGLAGYNEQFF
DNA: TGTGCCAGCAGCTTTGGACTAGCGGGCTACAATGAGCAGTTCTTC

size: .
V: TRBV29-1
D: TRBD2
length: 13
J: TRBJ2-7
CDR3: CSVSGLAVYEQYF
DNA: TGCAGCGTGTCGGGACTAGCGGTTTACGAGCAGTACTTC

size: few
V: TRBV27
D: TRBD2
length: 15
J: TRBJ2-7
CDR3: CASSFLGGRVYEQYF
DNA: TGTGCCAGCAGTTTTCTGGGCGGGAGGGTCTACGAGCAGTACTTC

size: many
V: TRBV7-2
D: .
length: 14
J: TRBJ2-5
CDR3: CASSESPGEQTQYF
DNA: TGTGCCAGCAGCGAATCCCCGGGAGAGCAGACCCAGTACTTC

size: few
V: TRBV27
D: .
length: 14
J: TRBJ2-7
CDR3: CASSLRGNSYEQYF
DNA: TGTGCCAGCAGTTTACGGGGAAACTCCTACGAGCAGTACTTC

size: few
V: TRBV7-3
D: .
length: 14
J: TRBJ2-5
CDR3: CASSPPDSGETQYF
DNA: TGTGCCAGCAGCCCCCCTGATAGTGGAGAGACCCAGTACTTC

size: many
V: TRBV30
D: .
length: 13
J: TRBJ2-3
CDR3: CAWSPGSTDTQYF
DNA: TGTGCCTGGAGCCCCGGTAGCACAGATACGCAGTATTTT

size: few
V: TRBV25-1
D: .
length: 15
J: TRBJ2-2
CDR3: CASSEFTSLTGELFF
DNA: TGTGCCAGCAGTGAATTTACTAGCTTGACCGGGGAGCTGTTTTTT

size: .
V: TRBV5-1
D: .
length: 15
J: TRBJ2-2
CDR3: CASSLSGRNTGELFF
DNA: TGCGCCAGCAGCTTGAGCGGTCGAAACACCGGGGAGCTGTTTTTT